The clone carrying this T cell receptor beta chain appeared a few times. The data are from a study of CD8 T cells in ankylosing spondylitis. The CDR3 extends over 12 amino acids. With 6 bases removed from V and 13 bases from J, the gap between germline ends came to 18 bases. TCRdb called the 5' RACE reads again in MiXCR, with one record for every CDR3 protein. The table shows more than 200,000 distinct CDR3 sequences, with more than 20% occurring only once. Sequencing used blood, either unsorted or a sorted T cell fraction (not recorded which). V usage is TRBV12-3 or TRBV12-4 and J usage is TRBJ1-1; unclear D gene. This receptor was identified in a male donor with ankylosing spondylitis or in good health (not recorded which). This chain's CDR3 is CASSDTEGGLFF. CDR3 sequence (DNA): TGTGCCAGCAGCGATACAGAGGGCGGTCTTTTCTTT.